This T cell receptor beta chain was recovered during a study of graft-versus-host responses after intestinal transplantation (dated by TCRdb to 2020 to 2022). Broadly, across the study: The transplants that recipients got were multivisceral, liver-intestinal, or isolated intestinal. A peak of at least 4% donor T cells among recipient peripheral blood mononuclear cells was the definition used for donor T cell macrochimerism. Of the roughly 23 intestinal transplant recipients enrolled in the cohort, one of whom was a retransplant, 3 patients without pretransplant specimens were excluded. To identify alloreactive clones, pre-transplant mixed lymphocyte reaction products were sequenced and compared with unstimulated pre-transplant donor and recipient T cells. Instead of going to the commercial service, samples from a few later patients were sequenced in-house on an Illumina MiSeq and processed with MiXCR. Anti-thymocyte globulin induction was given to all recipients, followed by maintenance tacrolimus and steroids for 2 to 4 years. Graft-versus-host and host-versus-graft alloreactive T cell clones were tracked in the graft, circulation and bone marrow after intestinal transplantation using bulk TCR-beta CDR3 sequencing. The full study reports these points: GvH clones were detected in recipient bone marrow, and some of these GvH clones were observed earlier in ileal mucosa or blood, consistent with an intestinal mucosal origin. Early after transplant, declines in HvG clones were associated with peak levels of circulating GvH clones. Conclusions were limited by the relatively low number and heterogeneity of intestinal transplant patients. In the allografts of patients with donor T cell macrochimerism, GvH to HvG T cell clonal ratios were high.

V was cut back by 3 bases and J by 3 bases, leaving a gap of 6 bases between them. Via the germline V gene, CDR1 is SQVTM and CDR2 ANQGSEA. The CDR3 covers 12 residues, taking in both the cysteine and the phenylalanine. This entry keeps only the CDR3 DNA: 36 bases, framed from base 1. This specimen's time point label, interpreted: cells obtained before transplantation from donor or recipient. CD3+CD4+ and CD3+CD8+ populations were FACS-sorted from unstimulated pre-transplant donor and recipient cells taken from spleen or lymph nodes. Turning to this clone: What this receptor recognizes is not known. Per-base qualities were not stored, and no clone one base away is much larger.

Libraries were made using the immunoSEQ multiplex PCR assay. For most patients, genomic DNA was isolated using the Qiagen DNeasy Blood and Tissue Kit and was shipped frozen to Adaptive Biotechnologies for TCR sequencing. High-throughput TCR-beta CDR3 sequencing of genomic DNA from most patients was performed by Adaptive Biotechnologies. Regarding the original processing steps: TCR sequencing data for over 15 patients were retrieved from Adaptive's ImmunoSEQ software; a few other patients were processed with MiXCR and VDJtools. To correct CD4 versus CD8 sorting errors, any sequence found in both subsets at a frequency ratio below 5:1 was removed. Because the origin of CDR3 nucleotide sequences shared between donor and recipient could not be assigned, those sequences were removed. Alloreactive clones required at least 2-fold expansion over unstimulated cells and minimum CFSE-low frequency of 0.002% (template counts) or 0.001% (read counts). Clones were considered mappable if detected in sequenced pre-transplant spleen, lymph node, or MLR CFSE-low populations of the donor or recipient. The cumulative frequency of alloreactive clones was calculated as a percentage of all sequences, weighted by copy number. The immuneACCESS repertoire file appears here via TCRdb, limited to in-frame rearrangements. These files lack a portion of the clones; in checked studies, under half of the deficit traces to unresolved V genes, and the cause of the others is not known. For V, J and clone size, that table is used; D and trimming come from the DNA. This sample has about 100,000 clones in its table, and about 91% of those were observed once. In total, the top ten clones hold roughly 0.64% of the sample.

The rearranged segments are TRBV29-1 and TRBJ2-1; the D region possibly corresponds to TRBD1 (5 bases align). The sample consisted of unstimulated CD4+ T cells sorted from spleen or lymph node cells, taken before transplant. The TCR was taken from a human donor who was the organ donor for an intestinal transplant. The DNA sequence reads TGCAGCGTTGAGACAGACTACAATGAGCAGTTCTTC. It codes for CSVETDYNEQFF.